The 18 T cell receptor beta chains below come from one sample, sequenced in a study of cytomegalovirus exposure and HLA in healthy donors. The PCR made use of 60 Vbeta and 13 Jbeta primers. Only in-frame clones appear in the TCRdb table, and some are missing; sequencing was by immunoSEQ multiplex PCR. The data contain 100,000 to 120,000 clones, 67% of them singletons. The sample taken for sequencing was PBMCs. The receptors originated from a man between 18 and 29 years old in good health and CMV-seropositive.

In its sample, this clone was seen a few times. The chain links TRBV7-3 to TRBJ2-5; no firm D call. The CDR3 contains 11 residues. Per germline, CDR1 SGHTA and CDR2 FQGTGA. V was trimmed by 5 bases and J by 2 bases, leaving 3 bases between them. CDR3 in DNA: TGTGCCAGCAGCCCTCAAGAGACCCAGTACTTC. Its translation: CASSPQETQYF.

The chain employs TRBV28 and TRBJ2-5, with a weak D call TRBD1 (6 bases). The V gene lost 1 base and the J gene lost 1 base, with 13 bases spanning the gap. Germline assignment: CDR1 MDHEN and CDR2 SYDVKM. The length of the CDR3 is 16 residues. This CDR3 is CASSLYGTPRQETQYF. The CDR3 DNA follows: TGTGCCAGCAGTTTATACGGGACACCTCGCCAAGAGACCCAGTACTTC.

This clone was seen a handful of times. This rearrangement joins TRBV19 to TRBJ1-5; TRBD1 is a possible D gene (5 bases). V shed 1 base and J shed 8 bases, with 9 bases lying between them. CDR3 length equals 13 residues. Germline V gene data show CDR1 as LNHDA and CDR2 as SQIVND (reference sequence). Here the CDR3 DNA reads TGTGCCAGTAGTATAGTGGGACTCAAGCCCCAGCATTTT. This gives the protein CASSIVGLKPQHF.

V usage is TRBV7-3 and J usage is TRBJ1-1; no reliable D call. Germline assignment: CDR1 SGHTA and CDR2 FQGTGA. CDR3 length: 13 amino acids. Trimming shortened V by 5 bases and J by 3 bases, and 10 bases separated the two germline ends. The CDR3 DNA reads TGTGCCAGCAGCCTTACAGAGTACACTGAAGCTTTCTTT. It is translated as CASSLTEYTEAFF.

The chain combines TRBV11-2 with TRBJ2-3; D may be TRBD1 (6 bases). CDR1 and CDR2 (germline): SGHAT, FQNNGV. Trimming removed 5 bases from V and 2 bases from J, with 23 bases in between. The CDR3 is 18 amino acids. The CDR3 DNA sequence: TGTGCCAGCAGCCCACACTTTGGGGGCTCCCAAAACACAGATACGCAGTATTTT. Protein sequence: CASSPHFGGSQNTDTQYF. The whole variable domain, remainder taken from reference TRBV11-2 and TRBJ2-3, is EAGVAQSPRYKIIEKRQSVAFWCNPISGHATLYWYQQILGQGPKLLIQFQNNGVVDDSQLPKDRFSAERLKGVDSTLKIQPAKLEDSAVYLCASSPHFGGSQNTDTQYFGPGTRLTVL.

This clone was observed a few times. J is TRBJ1-1 and V is TRBV27; the D gene is possibly TRBD1 (6 bases). Trimming took off 4 bases at V and 1 base at J, with 10 bases between the two ends. Looked up from germline, CDR1 is MNHEY and CDR2 is SMNVEV (reference sequence). CDR3 length equals 14 residues. Here the CDR3 DNA reads TGTGCCAGCAGTTCAGGGGTTTCGAACACTGAAGCTTTCTTT. Translation: CASSSGVSNTEAFF.

This CDR3 is CASRSDNNQPQHF. CDR3 bases: TGTGCCAGCAGATCGGACAACAATCAGCCCCAGCATTTT. The V call is TRBV6-6, the J call TRBJ1-5; D perhaps matches TRBD1 (5 bases). Germline loops: CDR1 MNHNY, CDR2 SVGAGI (reference sequence). CDR3 size: 13 residues. The V end lost 6 bases, the J end lost 3 bases, and 9 bases lay between the germline ends.

This clone was seen a single time. V gene TRBV15 combines with J gene TRBJ1-1; D gene ambiguous. Germline V CDR1 and CDR2: LNHNV, YYDKDF (reference sequence). Trimming removed 0 bases at V and 3 bases at J, with 14 bases between. The CDR3 has 16 amino acids. CDR3 DNA: TGTGCCACCAGCAGAGATGACGAGGAATCCTACACTGAAGCTTTCTTT. Its protein is CATSRDDEESYTEAFF.

V is TRBV10-3 and J is TRBJ1-2; 8 positions agree with TRBD1. Germline CDR1 reads ENHRY; CDR2 reads SYGVKD. The CDR3 is 16 residues long. Trimming removed 0 bases from V and 4 bases from J; junction bases left unmatched: 7. In nucleotides, the CDR3 is TGTGCCATCAGTGAGTCGAAAGGACAGGGAGGCTATGGCTACACCTTC. This encodes CAISESKGQGGYGYTF.

This clone was seen only once. V is TRBV2 and J is TRBJ2-7; the match to TRBD1 covers 8 bases. The CDR3 contains 15 residues. CDR1 SNHLY and CDR2 FYNNEI come from the germline V gene. Trimming at V came to 5 bases and at J to 0 bases, leaving 6 bases not matched to a gene. The CDR3 DNA follows: TGTGCCAGCAGTCGGGACAGGTGGAGCTCCTACGAGCAGTACGTC. Translated: CASSRDRWSSYEQYV.

The chain joins TRBV19 to TRBJ2-7; the D is unclear. The CDR3 sequence is 11 residues long. V was trimmed by 6 bases and J by 0 bases, leaving 3 bases between them. Germline assignment: CDR1 LNHDA and CDR2 SQIVND (reference sequence). CDR3 region: CASRDSYEQYV. CDR3 nucleotides: TGTGCCAGTAGAGACTCCTACGAGCAGTACGTC.

The chain employs TRBV30 and TRBJ1-4; unclear D gene. The length of the CDR3 is 14 residues. With 3 bases removed from V and 5 bases from J, the gap between germline ends came to 13 bases. Germline CDR1 GTSNPN, CDR2 SVGIG (reference sequence). Written as DNA, the CDR3 is TGTGCCTGGAGCGGGAGGCAGATCAATGAAAAACTGTTTTTT. Protein sequence: CAWSGRQINEKLFF.

This rearrangement joins TRBV5-1 to TRBJ2-6; possible D gene TRBD2, 6 bases. Looked up from germline, CDR1 is SGHRS and CDR2 is YFSETQ. The CDR3 covers 18 residues. The V gene lost 5 bases and the J gene lost 3 bases, with 21 bases spanning the gap. CDR3 region: CASRETRGGSHGANVLTF. The CDR3, as DNA: TGCGCCAGCAGGGAGACGAGGGGAGGTTCCCATGGGGCCAACGTCCTGACTTTC.

The chain combines TRBV19 with TRBJ1-1, with no clear D. The CDR3 is 12 residues long. Trimming took off 3 bases at V and 4 bases at J, with 6 bases between the two ends. Germline-derived CDR1 and CDR2 are LNHDA and SQIVND (reference sequence). The CDR3 sequence is CASSIWPTEAFF. The CDR3 DNA follows: TGTGCCAGTAGTATTTGGCCCACTGAAGCTTTCTTT.

This clone was observed a few times. This chain uses TRBV6-5 with TRBJ2-7; 7 bases are shared with TRBD2. Germline V gene lookup returns CDR1 MNHEY and CDR2 SVGAGI. The CDR3 is 14 amino acids. V lost 2 bases to trimming and J lost 2 bases; unmatched junction nucleotides: 3. Here the CDR3 DNA reads TGTGCCAGCAGTTACGGGGAGGGACCCTACGAGCAGTACTTC. It yields the protein CASSYGEGPYEQYF.

The chain links TRBV28 to TRBJ2-7; D is unresolved. V lost 6 bases and J 0 bases, leaving 12 bases between the germline ends. This CDR3 is built from 14 residues. CDR1 MDHEN and CDR2 SYDVKM come from the germline V gene. The CDR3 bases are TGTGCCAGCAGCCCCCGACAAAACTCCTACGAGCAGTACGTC. Encoded protein: CASSPRQNSYEQYV.

V gene TRBV19 combines with J gene TRBJ1-5, with 7 positions matching TRBD1. V was clipped by 4 bases and J by 7 bases; unmatched bases: 13. The CDR3 runs 16 residues. CDR1 is LNHDA and CDR2 is SQIVND in the germline V gene (reference sequence). The CDR3 spells CASSTRGGGGGQPQHF. The CDR3 DNA is TGTGCCAGTAGTACCCGGGGCGGAGGGGGCGGACAGCCCCAGCATTTT.

About this clone: At one end the junction does not follow the germline gene, possibly because of a read error. The J gene is TRBJ2-3, the V gene TRBV7-9; the match to TRBD2 covers 10 bases. The CDR3 has 18 amino acids. Germline V gene sequence: CDR1 SEHNR, CDR2 FQNEAQ (reference sequence). CDR3 in amino acids: CSSSPKGIAGGLADTQYF. Written as DNA, the CDR3 is TGTTCCAGCAGCCCTAAAGGGATAGCGGGGGGCCTCGCAGATACGCAGTATTTT.